These 28 T cell receptor beta chains came from one sample sequenced in a study of T cell changes during pregnancy in multiple sclerosis. Generated by immunoSEQ multiplex PCR, the TCRdb table keeps only in-frame clones and is missing some. The sample has around 92,000 clones, 85% to 95% seen once. Sequenced material: peripheral blood, taken in the first trimester of pregnancy. These receptors were collected from a female donor with multiple sclerosis, enrolled in a pregnancy study.

This chain joins TRBV5-1 and TRBJ2-2; 10 bases map to TRBD2. V shed 1 base, J shed 6 bases, and the junction held 6 bases outside the gene matches. This CDR3 spans 16 amino acids. Germline V lookup: CDR1 SGHRS, CDR2 YFSETQ. The CDR3 DNA follows: TGCGCCAGCAGCTTGCACAGCGGGGGGGCCGCCGGGGAGCTGTTTTTT. Amino acid sequence: CASSLHSGGAAGELFF.

The chain carries TRBV7-8 and TRBJ1-5, with D unresolved. V lost 5 bases to trimming and J lost 2 bases, with 13 bases between them. Per the germline V gene, CDR1 is SGHVS and CDR2 is FQNEAQ. The CDR3 is made up of 15 amino acids. The CDR3 DNA reads TGTGCCAGCAGCCCCTCCCGTATAGGCAATCAGCCCCAGCATTTT. It translates to CASSPSRIGNQPQHF.

The rearrangement links TRBV5-8 to TRBJ1-3; 8 bases map to TRBD1. V lost 3 bases to trimming and J lost 3 bases; unmatched junction nucleotides: 2. The CDR3 has 14 residues. The germline V gene encodes CDR1 SGHTS and CDR2 YDEGEE. The CDR3 DNA is TGTGCCAGCAGCTCCGGACAGGGTGGAAACACCATATATTTT. This translates into CASSSGQGGNTIYF.

The genes are TRBV4-1 and TRBJ2-6; D possibly corresponds to TRBD2 (5 bases). V was clipped by 2 bases and J by 3 bases, with 14 bases between them. Per germline, CDR1 MGHRA and CDR2 YSYEKL. This CDR3 has 17 residues. This chain's CDR3 is CASSQPFSGGGANVLTF. CDR3 sequence (DNA): TGCGCCAGCAGCCAACCCTTTTCCGGAGGTGGGGCCAACGTCCTGACTTTC.

The gene calls are TRBV6-4 and TRBJ2-5; TRBD1 aligns across 8 bases. The ends lost 6 bases at V and 2 bases at J; junction bases unmatched: 2. There are 13 residues in the CDR3. The germline gives CDR1 MRHNA, CDR2 SNTAGT. In nucleotides, the CDR3 is TGTGCCAGCAGCCACAGGGGGCAAGAGACCCAGTACTTC. Its translation is CASSHRGQETQYF.

This clone was seen just once. The chain is built from TRBV19 and TRBJ2-3, with 7 bases lining up with TRBD1. Germline lookup yields CDR1 LNHDA and CDR2 SQIVND (reference sequence). The CDR3 loop spans 14 amino acids. V shed 6 bases and J 3 bases; nucleotides not matched to a gene: 6. The CDR3 protein is CASRPTGETDTQYF. The CDR3, as DNA: TGTGCCAGTAGGCCAACAGGGGAAACAGATACGCAGTATTTT.

On this clone itself: Distinct nucleotide sequences in the sample also encode this CDR3. The genes are TRBV6-1 and TRBJ1-5, with D tentatively TRBD1 (5 bases). The CDR3 spans 15 residues. V gave up 0 bases and J gave up 5 bases, with 11 bases separating them. CDR1 and CDR2 (germline): MNHNS, SASEGT. CDR3 region: CASSEALGAHQPQHF. The CDR3 region has the DNA TGTGCCAGCAGTGAAGCGCTAGGGGCGCATCAGCCCCAGCATTTT.

This sequence joins TRBV6-1 and TRBJ2-7; 11 nucleotides line up with TRBD1. Germline-derived CDR1 and CDR2 are MNHNS and SASEGT. V lost 1 base, J lost 2 bases, and 1 base stayed unmatched. CDR3 length equals 15 residues. Here the CDR3 DNA reads TGTGCCAGCAGTGAAGTGGGACAGGGGGCCTACGAGCAGTACTTC. Residues: CASSEVGQGAYEQYF.

The chain carries TRBV9 and TRBJ1-4; a weak D match, TRBD1 (6 bases). This CDR3 is built from 15 residues. Germline values: CDR1 SGDLS, CDR2 YYNGEE. Trimming left V 4 bases short and J 7 bases short, with 17 bases between. In DNA, the CDR3 is TGTGCCAGCAGCAGGGGGGGGGCGCTAGTTGAAAAACTGTTTTTT. Protein sequence: CASSRGGALVEKLFF. Supplemented by reference TRBV9 and TRBJ1-4, the full variable domain reads DSGVTQTPKHLITATGQRVTLRCSPRSGDLSVYWYQQSLDQGLQFLIQYYNGEERAKGNILERFSAQQFPDLHSELNLSSLELGDSALYFCASSRGGALVEKLFFGSGTQLSVL.

This chain connects TRBV30 to TRBJ1-1, with D possibly matching TRBD1 (6 bases). Germline V lookup: CDR1 GTSNPN, CDR2 SVGIG (reference sequence). The CDR3 covers 13 residues. V lost 0 bases to trimming and J lost 5 bases, with 10 bases between them. The CDR3 is CAWSVGGGTEAFF. DNA for the CDR3: TGTGCCTGGAGTGTAGGGGGGGGGACTGAAGCTTTCTTT.

The chain combines TRBV9 with TRBJ2-5; D is perhaps TRBD2 (5 bases). The CDR3 consists of 13 residues. V was trimmed by 4 bases and J by 5 bases, leaving 12 bases between them. Germline CDR1 reads SGDLS; CDR2 reads YYNGEE. CDR3 coding DNA: TGTGCCAGCAGCACCCGGACTGGGGAGACCCAGTACTTC. It translates to CASSTRTGETQYF.

This rearrangement joins TRBV29-1 to TRBJ1-5; D unclear. This CDR3 has 12 amino acids. Germline lookup yields CDR1 SQVTM and CDR2 ANQGSEA. V lost 7 bases and J lost 0, with 7 bases in between. The CDR3 coding sequence is TGCAGCGCCGGGAATAGCAATCAGCCCCAGCATTTT. Its protein product is CSAGNSNQPQHF.

J is TRBJ1-2 and V is TRBV7-2; D is uncertain. This CDR3 region has 12 residues. V lost 1 base and J 7 bases, leaving 7 bases between the germline ends. Looked up from germline, CDR1 is SGHTA and CDR2 is FQGNSA. CDR3 coding DNA: TGTGCCAGCAGCTTAGTTGTAGCTGGCTACACCTTC. Its translation is CASSLVVAGYTF.

The chain's CDR3 is CASSCPGGRSNQPQHF. CDR3 coding DNA: TGTGCCAGCAGTTGTCCGGGAGGAAGGAGCAATCAGCCCCAGCATTTT. The rearrangement joins TRBV6-8 to TRBJ1-5; no clear D. Germline assignment: CDR1 MNHGY and CDR2 SAAAGT. The CDR3 is 16 amino acids. Trimming shortened V by 4 bases and J by 1 base, and 14 bases separated the two germline ends.

The chain is built from TRBV7-9 and TRBJ2-1; 10 nucleotides align to TRBD2. Trimming took 1 base from V and 5 from J; bases not matched to a gene: 11. The CDR3 totals 18 residues. Germline loops: CDR1 SEHNR, CDR2 FQNEAQ (reference sequence). The DNA for the CDR3 is TGTGCCAGCAGCTTAGGACAATTCCCTAGCGGGGGTCACAATGAGCAGTTCTTC. Translating gives CASSLGQFPSGGHNEQFF.

V usage is TRBV29-1 and J usage is TRBJ2-1, with TRBD1 identical over 7 bases. The CDR3 is 12 residues long. The germline V gene has CDR1 SQVTM and CDR2 ANQGSEA. With V trimmed by 5 bases and J by 6 bases, 4 bases remained unmatched. The CDR3 loop is CSVRQGSNEQFF. In DNA, the CDR3 is TGCAGCGTTCGACAGGGATCCAATGAGCAGTTCTTC.

The CDR3 DNA sequence: TGTGCCAGCAGTCGCGGGGGGGATTCCTACAATGAGCAGTTCTTC. Its translation: CASSRGGDSYNEQFF. V gene TRBV11-3 combines with J gene TRBJ2-1; 9 bases fit TRBD2. CDR1 and CDR2 (germline): SGHNT, YENEEA. This CDR3 comprises 15 residues. Trimming removed 6 bases from V and 1 base from J; junction bases left unmatched: 4.

This clone is a singleton in its sample. The rearrangement joins TRBV6-1 to TRBJ2-3, with D tentatively TRBD2 (6 bases). Deletions cut 5 bases from V and 2 bases from J, with 14 bases between. This CDR3 is built from 15 residues. CDR1 and CDR2 (germline): MNHNS, SASEGT. The CDR3 bases are TGTGCCAGCAGTCACGGGGGAACTAACACAGATACGCAGTATTTT. It yields the protein CASSHGGTNTDTQYF.

This chain joins TRBV16 and TRBJ1-4, with 7 bases identical to TRBD1. Germline lookup yields CDR1 KGHSY and CDR2 FQNENV. V was clipped by 4 bases and J by 0 bases; unmatched bases: 14. CDR3 length: 19 residues. CDR3 loop: CASSPPGRGYGATNEKLFF. CDR3 nucleotide sequence: TGTGCCAGCAGCCCGCCCGGCAGGGGGTATGGAGCAACTAATGAAAAACTGTTTTTT.

V usage is TRBV9 and J usage is TRBJ1-4, with TRBD1 as a possible D gene (6 bases). CDR3 length: 19 residues. Between the trimmed V and J ends, which lost 3 bases and 4 bases, there was a span of 25 bases. Germline values: CDR1 SGDLS, CDR2 YYNGEE. CDR3 bases: TGTGCCAGCAGCGAGGGGGTGCCTGGGTCCGGGCGAGGTAATGAAAAACTGTTTTTT. It encodes CASSEGVPGSGRGNEKLFF.

The chain links TRBV10-3 to TRBJ1-5, with 8 bases identical to TRBD1. Per the germline V gene, CDR1 is ENHRY and CDR2 is SYGVKD. CDR3 size: 14 residues. With 3 bases clipped from V and 6 bases from J, the junction kept 4 bases outside the gene matches. The CDR3 sequence: CAISEGQGRQPQHF. The CDR3 DNA reads as TGTGCCATCAGTGAAGGACAGGGACGTCAGCCCCAGCATTTT.

The chain uses TRBV10-2 and TRBJ1-1; 9 bases are a match to TRBD1. From germline, CDR1 is WSHSY and CDR2 SAAADI. Trimming cost V 8 bases and J 1 base; bases outside gene matches: 2. This CDR3 contains 13 residues. The CDR3 region has the DNA TGCGCCAGCGTGGGACAGGGGAACACTGAAGCTTTCTTT. Its translation is CASVGQGNTEAFF.

The CDR3 nucleotides read TGTGCCAGCAGTGAAGTGGACAGGGGTTCGGAGACCCAGTACTTC. Its translation: CASSEVDRGSETQYF. J is TRBJ2-5 and V is TRBV6-1; TRBD1 aligns across 9 bases. Germline V gene data show CDR1 as MNHNS and CDR2 as SASEGT. The V and J ends lost 1 base and 5 bases, in that order; junction bases with no gene match: 5. The CDR3 runs to 15 residues.

The rearrangement links TRBV6-4 to TRBJ1-2, with 8 positions matching TRBD1. The CDR3 sequence is 16 residues long. The germline gives CDR1 MRHNA, CDR2 SNTAGT. Trimming cost V 3 bases and J 5 bases; bases outside gene matches: 11. The CDR3 bases are TGTGCCAGCAGTGAGACCAGACAGGGGAACTTTTATGGCTACACCTTC. Protein: CASSETRQGNFYGYTF.

The chain recombines TRBV2 with TRBJ1-2; 9 bases match TRBD1. The CDR3 sequence is 15 residues long. The germline CDR1 and CDR2 sequences are SNHLY and FYNNEI. After removal of 7 bases from V and 1 base from J, the junction contained 7 bases not matched to a gene. The CDR3 reads CASMQTGGLNYGYTF. The CDR3 DNA is TGTGCCAGCATGCAGACAGGGGGACTTAACTATGGCTACACCTTC.

The rearrangement uses TRBV10-3 and TRBJ1-6; D remains unclear. The germline V gene encodes CDR1 ENHRY and CDR2 SYGVKD. The germline V and J ends were trimmed by 2 bases and 10 bases, with 6 bases remaining between them. The CDR3 spans 12 residues. For the CDR3, the DNA is TGTGCCATCAGTGAGGGGCCGTCACCCCTCCACTTT. Its translation is CAISEGPSPLHF.

The chain joins TRBV7-8 to TRBJ1-5; 7 bases line up with TRBD1. Losses at the gene ends were 0 bases for V and 4 bases for J; bases not matched to a gene: 9. This CDR3 spans 17 amino acids. Germline CDR1 and CDR2: SGHVS and FQNEAQ. Here the CDR3 reads CASSLAVVRGRNQPQHF. CDR3 sequence (DNA): TGTGCCAGCAGCTTAGCAGTTGTCAGGGGGAGGAATCAGCCCCAGCATTTT.

The chain has TRBV27 and TRBJ1-2; 9 bases fit TRBD1. The junction had 8 bases not matched to a gene; V was cut back by 8 bases and J by 1 base. CDR3 length equals 15 residues. CDR1 MNHEY and CDR2 SMNVEV come from the germline V gene (reference sequence). The CDR3 protein is CASRGTGLNNYGYTF. DNA of the CDR3: TGTGCCAGCCGCGGGACAGGGCTGAATAACTATGGCTACACCTTC.